A single sample is the source of the 26 T cell receptor beta chains below, sequenced in a study of cytomegalovirus exposure and HLA in healthy donors. Vbeta (60) and Jbeta (13) primers were used in the PCR. The repertoire was sequenced with immunoSEQ multiplex PCR; TCRdb's copy has only in-frame clones and lacks some. The sample shows some 130,000 clones, 82% of them seen only once. The sequencing sample was made of PBMCs. All receptors come from a woman aged 50 to 60 in good health and CMV-seropositive.

This chain links TRBV5-1 with TRBJ2-6, with D possibly TRBD1 on 6 matching bases. Trimming removed 4 bases from V and 1 base from J, with 15 bases in between. The germline V gene encodes CDR1 SGHRS and CDR2 YFSETQ. This CDR3 has 17 amino acids. The CDR3 DNA follows: TGCGCCAGCAGCGCTCTCCCACAGGGTTCTGGGGCCAACGTCCTGACTTTC. This translates into CASSALPQGSGANVLTF. Based on the CDR3 plus reference TRBV5-1 and TRBJ2-6, the full variable domain is KAGVTQTPRYLIKTRGQQVTLSCSPISGHRSVSWYQQTPGQGLQFLFEYFSETQRNKGNFPGRFSGRQFSNSRSEMNVSTLELGDSALYLCASSALPQGSGANVLTFGAGSRLTVL.

The chain combines TRBV4-1 with TRBJ2-2; D remains unclear. Germline values: CDR1 MGHRA, CDR2 YSYEKL. This CDR3 comprises 13 residues. V was trimmed by 3 bases and J by 6 bases, leaving 8 bases between them. The CDR3 loop is CASSQARPGELFF. The CDR3 DNA reads TGCGCCAGCAGCCAGGCCCGTCCCGGGGAGCTGTTTTTT.

The chain uses TRBV23-1 and TRBJ2-1; TRBD2 agrees at 11 bases. TRBV23-1 is reported as an ORF; its role is uncertain. This CDR3 is 17 amino acids long. V dropped 4 bases and J dropped 0; count of bases not matched to a gene: 5. The CDR3 nucleotides read TGCGCCAGCAGTCCGGGACTAGCGGATAGCTCCTACAATGAGCAGTTCTTC. Protein sequence: CASSPGLADSSYNEQFF.

The chain combines TRBV7-2 with TRBJ1-3; tentative D call: TRBD1 (6 bases). The germline CDR1 and CDR2 sequences are SGHTA and FQGNSA. CDR3 size: 15 residues. V dropped 3 bases and J dropped 1 base, with 10 bases sitting between them. CDR3 amino acids: CASSFNGQSGNTIYF. CDR3 sequence (DNA): TGTGCCAGCAGCTTCAATGGACAGTCTGGAAACACCATATATTTT.

The V call is TRBV6-1, the J call TRBJ2-3; no clear D gene. CDR1 and CDR2 from the germline V gene are MNHNS and SASEGT. Trimming cost V 3 bases and J 11 bases, with 9 bases left between them. This CDR3 has 11 amino acids. This CDR3 reads CASSEYRGQYF. The CDR3 nucleotides read TGTGCCAGCAGTGAGTACCGAGGGCAGTATTTT.

The J gene is TRBJ1-2, the V gene TRBV5-1; maybe TRBD1 (5 bases). The CDR3 has 17 residues. Trimming took 1 base from V and 6 from J, leaving 22 bases between them. Per the germline V gene, CDR1 is SGHRS and CDR2 is YFSETQ. The DNA for the CDR3 is TGCGCCAGCAGCTTGAGTCGAGGCCACGGGCGGGGGAATGGCTACACCTTC. Its protein is CASSLSRGHGRGNGYTF. The whole variable domain, filled in from reference TRBV5-1 and TRBJ1-2, reads KAGVTQTPRYLIKTRGQQVTLSCSPISGHRSVSWYQQTPGQGLQFLFEYFSETQRNKGNFPGRFSGRQFSNSRSEMNVSTLELGDSALYLCASSLSRGHGRGNGYTFGSGTRLTVV.

The J gene is TRBJ1-6, the V gene TRBV7-9; D ambiguous. The CDR3 has 13 residues. The V end was cut by 5 bases, the J end by 5 bases, with 7 bases between. Germline lookup yields CDR1 SEHNR and CDR2 FQNEAQ (reference sequence). CDR3 DNA: TGTGCCAGCAGCGAGGTAGATAATTCACCCCTCCACTTT. This gives the protein CASSEVDNSPLHF.

In the case of this clone: The junction differs from germline at one of its ends, possibly a read error. This same CDR3 is encoded by further DNA sequences in the sample. J is TRBJ2-5 and V is TRBV6-1, with TRBD2 as a possible D gene (6 bases). Germline lookup yields CDR1 MNHNS and CDR2 SASEGT. The CDR3 spans 14 residues. The CDR3 reads CASYLSGYQETQYF. CDR3 DNA: TGTGCCAGCTATCTCAGCGGGTACCAGGAGACCCAGTACTTC.

The chain has TRBV2 and TRBJ2-7; 7 nucleotides match TRBD2. The CDR3 is made up of 13 amino acids. The V and J ends lost 7 bases and 6 bases, in that order; junction bases with no gene match: 9. From germline, CDR1 is SNHLY and CDR2 FYNNEI. In nucleotides, the CDR3 is TGTGCCAGCACTGCAGGGAGGGATCGCGAGCAGTACTTC. Translation: CASTAGRDREQYF.

The chain is built from TRBV6-4 and TRBJ1-6, with D possibly being TRBD1 (6 bases). V lost 5 bases and J lost 10, with 21 bases in between. This CDR3 is built from 16 residues. Germline CDR1 MRHNA, CDR2 SNTAGT. In nucleotides, the CDR3 is TGTGCCAGCAGTCCCCAGGCCTCAAAGGGGGGGTCACCCCTCCACTTT. Protein product: CASSPQASKGGSPLHF.

The rearrangement joins TRBV11-1 to TRBJ2-1; 11 bases match TRBD2. This CDR3 is 15 amino acids long. Germline V CDR1 and CDR2: SGHAT, FQDESV (reference sequence). Trimming took 8 bases from V and 9 from J; bases not matched to a gene: 12. The CDR3 reads CASSLLAGGGGEQFF. CDR3 in DNA: TGTGCCAGCTCACTTCTAGCGGGAGGAGGAGGTGAGCAGTTCTTC.

V is TRBV29-1 and J is TRBJ1-3; tentative D call: TRBD1 (5 bases). V gave up 6 bases and J gave up 0 bases, with 12 bases separating them. The CDR3 is 14 amino acids. CDR1 and CDR2 (germline): SQVTM, ANQGSEA. CDR3 DNA sequence: TGCAGCGTGGGGGGACGTAACTCTGGAAACACCATATATTTT. This encodes CSVGGRNSGNTIYF. Drawing the rest from reference TRBV29-1 and TRBJ1-3, the complete variable domain is SAVISQKPSRDICQRGTSLTIQCQVDSQVTMMFWYRQQPGQSLTLIATANQGSEATYESGFVIDKFPISRPNLTFSTLTVSNMSPEDSSIYLCSVGGRNSGNTIYFGEGSWLTVV.

The chain carries TRBV7-3 and TRBJ2-2; TRBD2 matches 7 bases. The CDR3 covers 17 residues. The germline V gene encodes CDR1 SGHTA and CDR2 FQGTGA. V lost 0 bases to trimming and J lost 0 bases; unmatched junction nucleotides: 4. DNA for the CDR3: TGTGCCAGCAGCTTAACGACGAGCGGGGCGAACACCGGGGAGCTGTTTTTT. Encoded protein: CASSLTTSGANTGELFF.

In its sample, this clone was seen once. The chain joins TRBV19 to TRBJ1-5; D might be TRBD1 (5 bases). The CDR3 extends over 15 amino acids. V was shortened by 1 base and J by 0 bases, with 7 bases between the two germline ends. Looked up from germline, CDR1 is LNHDA and CDR2 is SQIVND (reference sequence). CDR3: CASSIAGYSNQPQHF. The CDR3 region has the DNA TGTGCCAGTAGTATAGCAGGGTATAGCAATCAGCCCCAGCATTTT.

V is TRBV29-1 and J is TRBJ1-1; TRBD1 is a possible D gene (6 bases). V was trimmed by 7 bases and J by 4 bases, leaving 13 bases between them. There are 12 residues in the CDR3. The germline CDR1 and CDR2 sequences are SQVTM and ANQGSEA. The CDR3 loop reads CSAHRDTTEAFF. CDR3 in DNA: TGCAGCGCCCACCGGGACACCACTGAAGCTTTCTTT.

V and J are TRBV4-1 and TRBJ2-1; D possibly corresponds to TRBD1 (5 bases). V was trimmed by 6 bases and J by 4 bases, leaving 16 bases between them. Germline lookup yields CDR1 MGHRA and CDR2 YSYEKL. The CDR3 is 15 amino acids. CDR3 bases: TGCGCCAGCAGACTAACGACAGAGATTTACAATGAGCAGTTCTTC. Amino acids: CASRLTTEIYNEQFF.

This clone was picked up one time. This rearrangement joins TRBV10-3 to TRBJ1-2; tentatively, D is TRBD1 (6 bases). The germline V and J ends were trimmed by 6 bases and 7 bases, with 15 bases remaining between them. Germline V lookup: CDR1 ENHRY, CDR2 SYGVKD. The CDR3 spans 13 residues. The chain's CDR3 is CAISPGDRSGYTF. DNA of the CDR3: TGTGCCATCAGCCCGGGTGACAGGTCTGGCTACACCTTC.

This chain joins TRBV10-3 and TRBJ1-3; D is uncertain. Per the germline V gene, CDR1 is ENHRY and CDR2 is SYGVKD. The CDR3 has 14 residues. V lost 2 bases and J lost 0, with 5 bases in between. The CDR3 bases are TGTGCCATCAGTGAGCTGAGCTCTGGAAACACCATATATTTT. The encoded protein is CAISELSSGNTIYF.

This chain joins TRBV5-1 and TRBJ2-5; a weak D match, TRBD2 (5 bases). V gave up 0 bases and J gave up 5 bases, with 11 bases separating them. CDR1 is SGHRS and CDR2 is YFSETQ in the germline V gene. This CDR3 has 14 residues. The CDR3, as DNA: TGCGCCAGCAGCTTGGCCGGGGATAGCGAGACCCAGTACTTC. It specifies CASSLAGDSETQYF.

CDR3 loop: CASTLNRVWETDTQYF. The CDR3 bases are TGTGCCAGCACCCTTAACAGGGTCTGGGAAACAGATACGCAGTATTTT. The genes are TRBV6-6 and TRBJ2-3, with a weak D call TRBD1 (6 bases). V gave up 7 bases and J gave up 3 bases, with 20 bases separating them. From germline, CDR1 is MNHNY and CDR2 SVGAGI (reference sequence). CDR3 size: 16 residues.

DNA for the CDR3: TGTGCCAGTAGTCTCGGGGGTCTTACATACAATGAGCAGTTCTTC. This codes for CASSLGGLTYNEQFF. The chain employs TRBV19 and TRBJ2-1, with D possibly being TRBD2 (6 bases). Germline CDR1 LNHDA, CDR2 SQIVND (reference sequence). V was clipped by 5 bases and J by 4 bases, with 15 bases between them. The CDR3 is 15 amino acids.

This chain joins TRBV7-6 and TRBJ2-5; D remains ambiguous. This CDR3 comprises 13 residues. Per the germline V gene, CDR1 is SGHVS and CDR2 is FNYEAQ. Between the trimmed V and J ends, which lost 2 bases and 2 bases, there was a span of 6 bases. The CDR3 region has the DNA TGTGCCAGCAGCTTATCTAGACAAGAGACCCAGTACTTC. Translation: CASSLSRQETQYF. The full variable domain, its missing parts supplied by reference TRBV7-6 and TRBJ2-5, is GAGVSQSPRYKVTKRGQDVALRCDPISGHVSLYWYRQALGQGPEFLTYFNYEAQQDKSGLPNDRFSAERPEGSISTLTIQRTEQRDSAMYRCASSLSRQETQYFGPGTRLLVL.

The V and J genes are TRBV10-3 and TRBJ2-1, with 7 bases aligning to TRBD1. Germline lookup yields CDR1 ENHRY and CDR2 SYGVKD. The CDR3 length is 14 residues. The V gene end was trimmed by 4 bases and the J gene end by 4 bases; junction bases not matched to a gene: 4. The CDR3 region has the DNA TGTGCCATCAGTGGAGGGACAGTGTACAATGAGCAGTTCTTC. Residues: CAISGGTVYNEQFF.

The chain employs TRBV19 and TRBJ2-3; D uncertain. Trimming removed 2 bases from V and 0 bases from J, with 12 bases in between. This CDR3 region has 16 residues. Germline assignment: CDR1 LNHDA and CDR2 SQIVND (reference sequence). The CDR3 sequence is CASSINGASSTDTQYF. The DNA of the CDR3 is TGTGCCAGTAGTATAAACGGAGCGTCTAGCACAGATACGCAGTATTTT.

V usage is TRBV6-6 and J usage is TRBJ1-5; 10 nucleotides align to TRBD1. With V trimmed by 4 bases and J by 9 bases, 6 bases remained unmatched. Germline values: CDR1 MNHNY, CDR2 SVGAGI (reference sequence). CDR3 length: 14 residues. In DNA, the CDR3 is TGTGCCAGCAGTTCTTGGGGACAGGGGATGCCCCAGCATTTT. It specifies CASSSWGQGMPQHF.

This clone was recorded only once. The gene calls are TRBV13 and TRBJ2-1; 8 bases agree with TRBD1. V shed 4 bases, J shed 4 bases, and the junction held 3 bases outside the gene matches. Germline CDR1 reads PRHDT; CDR2 reads FYEKMQ (reference sequence). The CDR3 runs to 14 residues. CDR3 bases: TGTGCCAGCAGCTCGGACAGGGCGTACAATGAGCAGTTCTTC. Protein product: CASSSDRAYNEQFF.